Below, 20 T cell receptor beta chains from the same sample are listed, as sequenced in a study of blood T cell repertoires in COVID-19. Profiled with immunoSEQ multiplex PCR; TCRdb holds only in-frame clones, not every one. Of around 110,000 clones in the sample, just over 90% were seen once. Sequencing was done on a sample of peripheral blood. These receptors were collected from a human donor with active COVID-19. The donor label of this sample is uncertain.

This clone appeared a single time. The gene calls are TRBV3-1 (or the pseudogene TRBV3-2) and TRBJ2-5; D ambiguous. The germline V gene encodes CDR1 LGHDT and CDR2 YNNKEL (reference sequence). The CDR3 has 13 residues. Trimming left V 1 base short and J 1 base short, with 4 bases between. The DNA for the CDR3 is TGTGCCAGCAGCCAAGGTCGCCAAGAGACCCAGTACTTC. This translates into CASSQGRQETQYF.

The gene calls are TRBV5-1 and TRBJ1-1; a weak D match, TRBD1 (6 bases). The V end lost 4 bases, the J end lost 6 bases, and 19 bases lay between the germline ends. This CDR3 is 15 amino acids long. Germline V gene lookup returns CDR1 SGHRS and CDR2 YFSETQ. CDR3 coding DNA: TGCGCCAGCAGCCCCGTTACAGGGAGATTCTCTGAAGCTTTCTTT. Its translation: CASSPVTGRFSEAFF.

The V call is TRBV25-1, the J call TRBJ2-1; D is possibly TRBD1 (5 bases). V gave up 6 bases and J gave up 8 bases, with 14 bases separating them. CDR1 and CDR2 from the germline V gene are MGHDK and SYGVNS. There are 13 residues in the CDR3. Here the CDR3 DNA reads TGTGCCAGCAGCCAACCAGGGCTCGATGAGCAGTTCTTC. Its protein is CASSQPGLDEQFF.

The chain carries TRBV12-3 or TRBV12-4 and TRBJ2-2; maybe TRBD2 (5 bases). Trimming cost V 8 bases and J 3 bases, with 10 bases left between them. CDR3 length equals 13 residues. The CDR3, as DNA: TGTGCCAGCCGAATCGGGGACACCGGGGAGCTGTTTTTT. Residues: CASRIGDTGELFF.

The genes are TRBV4-1 and TRBJ2-2; maybe TRBD2 (6 bases). Germline-derived CDR1 and CDR2 are MGHRA and YSYEKL. With 0 bases removed from V and 7 bases from J, the gap between germline ends came to 9 bases. The CDR3 runs 14 residues. The CDR3 nucleotides read TGCGCCAGCAGCCAAGATTGGAGGGACGGGGAGCTGTTTTTT. Amino acid sequence: CASSQDWRDGELFF.

This chain links TRBV28 with TRBJ1-2, with no clear D. This CDR3 has 11 residues. Germline lookup yields CDR1 MDHEN and CDR2 SYDVKM. Deletions cut 6 bases from V and 12 bases from J, with 14 bases between. The CDR3 DNA reads as TGTGCCAGCAGCAACCCAGCTAGCCACACCTTC. This gives the protein CASSNPASHTF.

The chain recombines TRBV29-1 with TRBJ1-4, with a weak D call TRBD1 (5 bases). V shed 4 bases and J shed 3 bases, with 9 bases lying between them. CDR3 length: 13 amino acids. Per the germline V gene, CDR1 is SQVTM and CDR2 is ANQGSEA. This chain's CDR3 is CSVVWGANEKLFF. CDR3 nucleotide sequence: TGCAGCGTTGTTTGGGGGGCTAATGAAAAACTGTTTTTT.

The V and J genes are TRBV7-2 and TRBJ1-6; D is uncertain. CDR3 length: 14 residues. The V gene lost 5 bases and the J gene lost 0 bases, with 5 bases spanning the gap. Germline V gene lookup returns CDR1 SGHTA and CDR2 FQGNSA. CDR3 amino acids: CASSLSSYNSPLHF. CDR3 coding DNA: TGTGCCAGCAGCCTGAGCTCCTATAATTCACCCCTCCACTTT.

This chain joins TRBV19 and TRBJ1-1; D possibly corresponds to TRBD1 (5 bases). The CDR3 consists of 15 residues. Trimming took 3 bases from V and 0 from J, leaving 11 bases between them. CDR1 is LNHDA and CDR2 is SQIVND in the germline V gene (reference sequence). CDR3 DNA sequence: TGTGCCAGTAGTATTTTCGCAGGGATGAACACTGAAGCTTTCTTT. Protein sequence: CASSIFAGMNTEAFF.

The chain combines TRBV24-1 with TRBJ2-7; a weak D match, TRBD2 (5 bases). Germline V gene sequence: CDR1 KGHDR, CDR2 SFDVKD. V was shortened by 2 bases and J by 3 bases, with 10 bases between the two germline ends. The CDR3 is made up of 14 amino acids. The CDR3 protein is CATSDSSAGYEQYF. The CDR3, as DNA: TGTGCCACCAGTGATTCGTCCGCGGGCTACGAGCAGTACTTC.

The chain carries TRBV13 and TRBJ1-1; 7 bases align to TRBD1. Germline V lookup: CDR1 PRHDT, CDR2 FYEKMQ (reference sequence). Unmatched junction bases numbered 2, after V lost 5 bases and J lost 8 bases. The CDR3 has 11 amino acids. The CDR3 coding sequence is TGTGCCAGCAGCAAACAGGGGGAAGCTTTCTTT. Residues: CASSKQGEAFF.

The genes are TRBV15 and TRBJ2-3; D is unclear. Germline lookup yields CDR1 LNHNV and CDR2 YYDKDF (reference sequence). V was trimmed by 0 bases and J by 1 base, leaving 8 bases between them. The CDR3 has 15 amino acids. CDR3 nucleotides: TGTGCCACCAGCAGAGATTTAGCTCGCACAGATACGCAGTATTTT. Its protein is CATSRDLARTDTQYF.

The chain employs TRBV19 and TRBJ1-2, with 10 bases identical to TRBD1. Trimming took 7 bases from V and 7 from J; bases not matched to a gene: 6. Germline CDR1 and CDR2: LNHDA and SQIVND (reference sequence). This CDR3 spans 13 amino acids. In nucleotides, the CDR3 is TGTGCCAGTAAGGACAGGGGGAGGAGTGGCTACACCTTC. Translation: CASKDRGRSGYTF.

The genes are TRBV6-5 and TRBJ2-7, with TRBD1 identical over 9 bases. CDR1 is MNHEY, CDR2 SVGAGI, per germline. The CDR3 runs to 14 residues. J gave up 5 bases and V 7 bases, and 9 bases lay outside the gene matches. CDR3 nucleotide sequence: TGTGCCAGCACCGCTGGGACAGGGTTCGACGAGCAGTACTTC. It is translated as CASTAGTGFDEQYF.

This chain connects TRBV18 to TRBJ1-1, with D uncertain. CDR3 length: 15 residues. CDR1 is KGHSH, CDR2 LQKENI, per germline. Trimming stripped 3 bases from V and 5 bases from J, with 16 bases between. The CDR3 here is CASSPGTRAQTEAFF. The CDR3 region has the DNA TGTGCCAGCTCACCCGGTACTAGGGCCCAGACTGAAGCTTTCTTT. The full variable domain, in which reference TRBV18 and TRBJ1-1 provide the parts outside the CDR3, is NAGVMQNPRHLVRRRGQEARLRCSPMKGHSHVYWYRQLPEEGLKFMVYLQKENIIDESGMPKERFSAEFPKEGPSILRIQQVVRGDSAAYFCASSPGTRAQTEAFFGQGTRLTVV.

This sequence joins TRBV6-2 or TRBV6-3 and TRBJ2-5; 7 bases fit TRBD1. The V and J ends lost 5 bases and 0 bases, in that order; junction bases with no gene match: 12. CDR3 length: 17 residues. CDR1 MNHEY and CDR2 SVGEGT come from the germline V gene. The DNA of the CDR3 is TGTGCCAGCAGTGATTACCGGGACAGCCATTACCAAGAGACCCAGTACTTC. This translates into CASSDYRDSHYQETQYF.

Here the CDR3 DNA reads TGCAGCGAGCGGACTAGCGGGGGGGATACGCAGTATTTT. Its protein is CSERTSGGDTQYF. This rearrangement joins TRBV29-1 to TRBJ2-3; 14 bases are shared with TRBD2. After removal of 7 bases from V and 6 bases from J, the junction contained 3 bases not matched to a gene. There are 13 residues in the CDR3. Germline values: CDR1 SQVTM, CDR2 ANQGSEA.

The chain joins TRBV10-1 to TRBJ2-1, with TRBD1 matching over 7 bases. V lost 10 bases to trimming and J lost 0 bases; unmatched junction nucleotides: 9. The V gene's germline CDR1 is WNHNN and CDR2 SYGVQD (reference sequence). The CDR3 runs to 15 residues. The CDR3 DNA reads as TGCGCCATTGACAGGGCTTTTTTCTCCTACAATGAGCAGTTCTTC. It yields the protein CAIDRAFFSYNEQFF.

The rearrangement joins TRBV19 to TRBJ2-3; TRBD2 aligns across 16 bases. V trimming: 4 bases; J trimming: 4 bases; junction bases outside the gene matches: 5. This CDR3 is built from 17 residues. Germline V gene sequence: CDR1 LNHDA, CDR2 SQIVND (reference sequence). The CDR3 is CASSTGTSGGAADTQYF. As DNA, the CDR3 is TGTGCCAGTAGTACCGGGACTAGCGGGGGGGCAGCAGATACGCAGTATTTT.

The V gene is TRBV18, the J gene TRBJ2-5; a weak D match, TRBD2 (6 bases). The germline gives CDR1 KGHSH, CDR2 LQKENI. V was shortened by 3 bases and J by 5 bases, with 10 bases between the two germline ends. CDR3 length: 13 amino acids. The CDR3 DNA reads TGTGCCAGCTCACCGGGGGGTCGGGAGACCCAGTACTTC. Translated, it gives CASSPGGRETQYF.